This TCR gamma chain was sequenced during a study of gamma-delta chains in newborns, infants, children. TCRdb reanalysed the reads via CATT. The sample holds about 430 gamma-chain clones, under 55% seen once. Germline V gives CDR1 EGSNGY, CDR2 YDSYNSKV. The CDR3 extends over 11 amino acids. V gave up 4 bases and J gave up 3 bases; unmatched junction bases: 0. In this sample, this clone is large. The sample was blood. The J gene is TRGJ1 or TRGJ2, the V gene TRGV2. This receptor was identified in a child who was a newborn, infant or young child, either healthy, febrile or measles-vaccinated (not recorded which). CDR3 bases: TGTGCCACCTGGGATTATTATAAGAAACTCTTT. Its protein product is CATWDYYKKLF.